This record concerns one T cell receptor (beta chain) sequence. Antigen specificity is unknown. The CDR3 is 14 amino acids. With V trimmed by 10 bases and J by 5 bases, 7 bases remained unmatched. In germline, CDR1 is LNHDA, CDR2 SQIVND (reference sequence). The entry originates in a study of beta chain features in type 1 diabetes. Study-level points and caveats: When cDNA is sequenced, cells with high TCR expression could be over-represented. In every one of the four CD4+ subsets, TCRB CDR3s were moderately but significantly shorter in Type 1 diabetes patients.

The authors reverse transcribed all of the isolated RNA, so sequencing captured expressed TCRB transcripts. Repertoires were generated with immunoSEQ multiplex PCR, while TCRdb's copy carries only in-frame clones and drops some. The sample consists of tens of thousands of clones, around 63% of them appearing once. The sample was Tregs from blood. The chain carries TRBV19 and TRBJ2-3; 12 bases are shared with TRBD2. This sequence originates from a man aged 25-45 years with type 1 diabetes. Some clones in this sample may be carry-over from other donors' samples. The CDR3 region has the DNA TGTGCCACCAGGACTAGCGGGGACGGAGATACGCAGTATTTT. The encoded protein is CATRTSGDGDTQYF. Supplemented by reference TRBV19 and TRBJ2-3, the full variable domain reads DGGITQSPKYLFRKEGQNVTLSCEQNLNHDAMYWYRQDPGQGLRLIYYSQIVNDFQKGDIAEGYSVSREKKESFPLTVTSAQKNPTAFYLCATRTSGDGDTQYFGPGTRLTVL.